Presented here are 14 T cell receptor beta chains from one specimen sequenced in a study of blood T cell repertoires in COVID-19. Using immunoSEQ multiplex PCR, the repertoire was profiled, and TCRdb retains in-frame clones only, with some absent. The repertoire includes approximately 190,000 clones, roughly 89% of them detected once, and roughly 3.2% sits in the top ten. The sequencing sample was made of PBMCs or T cells enriched from blood (not recorded which). These receptors were obtained from a woman aged 30 to 39 who had been exposed to COVID-19.

The CDR3 region has the DNA TGCGCCAGCAGCTTGGGACTAGCGGGGATTGAATACGAGCAGTACTTC. It yields the protein CASSLGLAGIEYEQYF. The chain joins TRBV5-1 to TRBJ2-7, with 11 bases aligning to TRBD2. Unmatched junction bases numbered 6, after V lost 0 bases and J lost 4 bases. The CDR3 contains 16 residues. Germline V lookup: CDR1 SGHRS, CDR2 YFSETQ. Complete variable domain (other parts from reference TRBV5-1 and TRBJ2-7): KAGVTQTPRYLIKTRGQQVTLSCSPISGHRSVSWYQQTPGQGLQFLFEYFSETQRNKGNFPGRFSGRQFSNSRSEMNVSTLELGDSALYLCASSLGLAGIEYEQYFGPGTRLTVT.

In this sample, this clone turned up many times. The chain carries TRBV9 and TRBJ2-2; 8 bases map to TRBD2. CDR1 is SGDLS, CDR2 YYNGEE, per germline. The CDR3 has 19 residues. V shed 0 bases and J 3 bases; nucleotides not matched to a gene: 13. CDR3 sequence: CASSVGIVRGGLDTGELFF. CDR3 sequence (DNA): TGTGCCAGCAGCGTAGGAATAGTCCGGGGGGGCCTAGACACCGGGGAGCTGTTTTTT.

The J gene is TRBJ2-1, the V gene TRBV5-1, with 10 bases identical to TRBD2. The CDR3 is 18 amino acids. Unmatched junction bases numbered 8, after V lost 1 base and J lost 1 base. Germline CDR1 SGHRS, CDR2 YFSETQ. The CDR3 loop reads CASSLPLAGAKSYNEQFF. CDR3 bases: TGCGCCAGCAGCTTGCCGCTAGCGGGGGCGAAATCCTACAATGAGCAGTTCTTC.

V and J are TRBV6-2 or TRBV6-3 and TRBJ2-7, with a tentative D call TRBD2 (5 bases). The CDR3 is made up of 15 amino acids. V was shortened by 0 bases and J by 4 bases, with 13 bases between the two germline ends. Germline CDR1 MNHEY, CDR2 SVGEGT. CDR3 in DNA: TGTGCCAGCAGTTACTCGGTTGGGCCGGGGTACGAGCAGTACTTC. Translation: CASSYSVGPGYEQYF.

This sequence joins TRBV14 and TRBJ2-1; D ambiguous. Germline assignment: CDR1 SGHDN and CDR2 FVKESK. This CDR3 is built from 12 residues. The V end lost 4 bases, the J end lost 4 bases, and 5 bases lay between the germline ends. The CDR3 DNA reads as TGTGCCAGCAGCCCTCAGTACAATGAGCAGTTCTTC. This gives the protein CASSPQYNEQFF.

The CDR3 region is CAWSKDRGPYGYTF. CDR3 DNA sequence: TGTGCCTGGAGTAAGGACAGAGGCCCCTATGGCTACACCTTC. J is TRBJ1-2 and V is TRBV30; D perhaps matches TRBD1 (6 bases). The germline CDR1 and CDR2 sequences are GTSNPN and SVGIG (reference sequence). V was pared by 2 bases and J by 4 bases, with 14 bases between. The CDR3 consists of 14 residues.

The chain employs TRBV19 and TRBJ1-2, with a weak D call TRBD1 (6 bases). The CDR3 runs 12 residues. Germline CDR1 LNHDA, CDR2 SQIVND (reference sequence). V lost 5 bases to trimming and J lost 8 bases, with 12 bases between them. This CDR3 is CASSWAGVGYTF. In DNA form, the CDR3 reads TGTGCCAGTAGTTGGGCAGGGGTCGGCTACACCTTC.

This clone was seen once. As DNA, the CDR3 is TGTGCCAGCAGCTTGGGCAGCCTGAAGTACGAGCAGTACTTC. Encoded protein: CASSLGSLKYEQYF. The J gene is TRBJ2-7, the V gene TRBV7-8; D is undetermined. V shed 3 bases and J shed 4 bases, with 13 bases lying between them. The CDR3 loop spans 14 amino acids. CDR1 is SGHVS and CDR2 is FQNEAQ in the germline V gene.

In this sample, this clone turned up once. The CDR3 DNA reads as TGTGCCAGCAGTTACGTCAGGAATGAAAAACTGTTTTTT. Protein product: CASSYVRNEKLFF. The chain couples TRBV6-2 or TRBV6-3 to TRBJ1-4; D uncertain. The germline gives CDR1 MNHEY, CDR2 SVGEGT. The CDR3 sequence is 13 residues long. Between the trimmed V and J ends, which lost 2 bases and 5 bases, there was a span of 6 bases.

The chain has TRBV30 and TRBJ2-1; D might be TRBD1 (6 bases). V lost 2 bases, J lost 8 bases, and 13 bases lay in between. The germline V gene has CDR1 GTSNPN and CDR2 SVGIG (reference sequence). The CDR3 totals 13 residues. CDR3 nucleotide sequence: TGTGCCTGGAGTCCCCCAGGGGCTCATGAGCAGTTCTTC. Protein sequence: CAWSPPGAHEQFF. The full variable domain, completed using reference TRBV30 and TRBJ2-1, is SQTIHQWPATLVQPVGSPLSLECTVEGTSNPNLYWYRQAAGRGLQLLFYSVGIGQISSEVPQNLSASRPQDRQFILSSKKLLLSDSGFYLCAWSPPGAHEQFFGPGTRLTVL.

J is TRBJ1-5 and V is TRBV7-9; tentatively, D is TRBD1 (5 bases). The CDR3 is made up of 17 amino acids. Deletions cut 5 bases from V and 6 bases from J, with 23 bases between. Germline lookup yields CDR1 SEHNR and CDR2 FQNEAQ (reference sequence). The CDR3 loop reads CASSPGDGHALVQPQHF. The DNA of the CDR3 is TGTGCCAGCAGCCCTGGCGATGGACATGCCTTGGTTCAGCCCCAGCATTTT.

J is TRBJ2-2 and V is TRBV5-5; 8 bases align to TRBD2. CDR3 length: 14 amino acids. CDR1 is SGHKS, CDR2 YYEKEE, per germline (reference sequence). J lost 6 bases, V lost 4 bases, and 5 bases had no gene match. The chain's CDR3 is CASSPGGPSGELFF. As DNA, the CDR3 is TGTGCCAGCAGCCCGGGGGGGCCTTCCGGGGAGCTGTTTTTT.

CDR3 in DNA: TGTGCCAGCAGCGTAGGGGGACTAGTCGCGACAGATACGCAGTATTTT. Translation: CASSVGGLVATDTQYF. The chain has TRBV9 and TRBJ2-3, with 8 nucleotides matching TRBD2. J lost 3 bases, V lost 0 bases, and 6 bases had no gene match. Germline V gene sequence: CDR1 SGDLS, CDR2 YYNGEE. The CDR3 totals 16 residues.

This chain connects TRBV2 to TRBJ2-1; 13 bases agree with TRBD2. J gave up 8 bases and V 2 bases, and 9 bases lay outside the gene matches. The CDR3 has 17 amino acids. In germline, CDR1 is SNHLY, CDR2 FYNNEI. CDR3 bases: TGTGCCAGCAGTGAAATTGAACTAGCGGGGGGGCCATATGAGCAGTTCTTC. Protein product: CASSEIELAGGPYEQFF.